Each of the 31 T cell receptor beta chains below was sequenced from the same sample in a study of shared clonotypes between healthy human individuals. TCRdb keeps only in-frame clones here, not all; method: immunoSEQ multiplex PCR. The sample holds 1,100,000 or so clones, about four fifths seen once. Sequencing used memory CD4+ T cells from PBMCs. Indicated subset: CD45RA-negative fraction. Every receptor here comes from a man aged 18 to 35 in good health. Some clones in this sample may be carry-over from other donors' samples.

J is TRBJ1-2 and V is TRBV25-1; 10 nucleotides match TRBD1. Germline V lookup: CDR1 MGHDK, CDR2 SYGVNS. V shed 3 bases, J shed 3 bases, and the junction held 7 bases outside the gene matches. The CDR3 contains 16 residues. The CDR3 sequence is CASSDIGQGDDYGYTF. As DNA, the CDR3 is TGTGCCAGCAGTGATATCGGACAGGGGGACGACTATGGCTACACCTTC.

CDR3 sequence (DNA): TGTGCCAGCGCGATGAGCCCAGATACGCAGTATTTT. This gives the protein CASAMSPDTQYF. The chain combines TRBV2 with TRBJ2-3; no firm D call. The V and J ends lost 8 bases and 4 bases respectively, with 10 bases between them. Germline V lookup: CDR1 SNHLY, CDR2 FYNNEI. The CDR3 totals 12 residues.

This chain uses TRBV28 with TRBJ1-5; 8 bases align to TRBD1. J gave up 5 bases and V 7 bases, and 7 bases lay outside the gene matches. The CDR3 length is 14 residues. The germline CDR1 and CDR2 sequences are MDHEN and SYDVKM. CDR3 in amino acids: CASTQGATHQPQHF. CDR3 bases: TGTGCCAGCACCCAGGGGGCTACGCATCAGCCCCAGCATTTT.

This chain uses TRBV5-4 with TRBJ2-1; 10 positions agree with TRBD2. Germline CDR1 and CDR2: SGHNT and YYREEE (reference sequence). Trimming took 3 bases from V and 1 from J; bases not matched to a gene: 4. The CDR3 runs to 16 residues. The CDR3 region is CASSSQTSGSYNEQFF. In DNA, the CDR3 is TGTGCCAGCAGCTCCCAGACTAGCGGGTCCTACAATGAGCAGTTCTTC.

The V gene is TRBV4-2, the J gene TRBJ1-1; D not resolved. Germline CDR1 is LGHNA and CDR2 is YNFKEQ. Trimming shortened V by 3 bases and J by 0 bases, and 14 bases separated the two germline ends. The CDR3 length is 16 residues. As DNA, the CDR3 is TGTGCCAGCAGCCATGCCCTAGGGAGTATGAACACTGAAGCTTTCTTT. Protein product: CASSHALGSMNTEAFF.

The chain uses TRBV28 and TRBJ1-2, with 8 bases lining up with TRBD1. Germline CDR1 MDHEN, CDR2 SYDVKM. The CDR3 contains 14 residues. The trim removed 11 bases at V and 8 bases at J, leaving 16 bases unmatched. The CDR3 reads CAGHRGRGQSGYTF. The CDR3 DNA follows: TGTGCCGGCCATAGGGGCAGGGGGCAATCCGGCTACACCTTC.

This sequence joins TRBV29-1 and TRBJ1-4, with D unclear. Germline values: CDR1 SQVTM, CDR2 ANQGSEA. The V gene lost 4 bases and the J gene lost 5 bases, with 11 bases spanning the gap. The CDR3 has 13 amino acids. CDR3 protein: CSVGSASNEKLFF. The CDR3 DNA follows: TGCAGCGTTGGGTCGGCCTCGAATGAAAAACTGTTTTTT.

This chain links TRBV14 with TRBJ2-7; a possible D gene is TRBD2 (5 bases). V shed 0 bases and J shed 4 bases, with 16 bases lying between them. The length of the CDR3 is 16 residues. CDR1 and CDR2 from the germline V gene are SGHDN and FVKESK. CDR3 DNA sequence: TGTGCCAGCAGCCAAGATACGAGATTCGGGGAATACGAGCAGTACTTC. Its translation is CASSQDTRFGEYEQYF.

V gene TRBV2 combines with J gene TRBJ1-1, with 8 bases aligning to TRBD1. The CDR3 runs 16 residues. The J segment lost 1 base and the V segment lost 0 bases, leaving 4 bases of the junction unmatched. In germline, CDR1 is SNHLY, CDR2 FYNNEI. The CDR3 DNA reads TGTGCCAGCAGTGAAGCGCTAACAGGGGGGAACACTGAAGCTTTCTTT. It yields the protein CASSEALTGGNTEAFF.

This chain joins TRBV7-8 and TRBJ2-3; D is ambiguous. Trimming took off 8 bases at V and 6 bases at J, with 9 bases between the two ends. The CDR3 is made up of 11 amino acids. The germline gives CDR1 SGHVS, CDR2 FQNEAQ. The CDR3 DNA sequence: TGTGCCAGCGGAAGCGCGGATACGCAGTATTTT. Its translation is CASGSADTQYF.

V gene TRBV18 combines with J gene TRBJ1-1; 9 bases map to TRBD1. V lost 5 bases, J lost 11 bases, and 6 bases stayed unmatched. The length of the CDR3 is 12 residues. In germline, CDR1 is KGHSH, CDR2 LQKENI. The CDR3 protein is CASSMDRGYAFF. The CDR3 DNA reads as TGTGCCAGCTCAATGGACAGGGGCTATGCTTTCTTT.

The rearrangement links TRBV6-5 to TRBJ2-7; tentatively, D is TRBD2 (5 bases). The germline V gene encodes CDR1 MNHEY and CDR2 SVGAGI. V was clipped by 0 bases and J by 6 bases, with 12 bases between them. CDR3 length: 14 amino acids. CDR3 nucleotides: TGTGCCAGCAGTTACTCGGTTTCTAGCCCCGAGCAGTACTTC. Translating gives CASSYSVSSPEQYF.

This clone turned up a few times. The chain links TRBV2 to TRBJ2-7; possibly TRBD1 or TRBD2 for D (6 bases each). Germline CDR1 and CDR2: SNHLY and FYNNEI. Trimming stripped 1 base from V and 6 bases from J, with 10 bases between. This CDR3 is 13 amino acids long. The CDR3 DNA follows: TGTGCCAGCAGTGAAGTAAAGGGGGGCGAGCAGTACTTC. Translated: CASSEVKGGEQYF. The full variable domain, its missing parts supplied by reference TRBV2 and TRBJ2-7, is EPEVTQTPSHQVTQMGQEVILRCVPISNHLYFYWYRQILGQKVEFLVSFYNNEISEKSEIFDDQFSVERPDGSNFTLKIRSTKLEDSAMYFCASSEVKGGEQYFGPGTRLTVT.

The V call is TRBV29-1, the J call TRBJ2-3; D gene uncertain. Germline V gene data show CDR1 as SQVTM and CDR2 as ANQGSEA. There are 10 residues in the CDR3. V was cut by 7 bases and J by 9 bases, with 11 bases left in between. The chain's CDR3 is CSDEVDTQYF. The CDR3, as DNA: TGCAGCGATGAGGTTGACACGCAGTATTTT.

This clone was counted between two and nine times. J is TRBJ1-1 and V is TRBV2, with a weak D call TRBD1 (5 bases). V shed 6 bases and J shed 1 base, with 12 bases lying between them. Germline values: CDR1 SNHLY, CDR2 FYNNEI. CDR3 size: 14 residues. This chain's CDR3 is CASSRQIPNTEAFF. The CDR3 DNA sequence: TGTGCCAGCAGCCGACAGATACCGAACACTGAAGCTTTCTTT.

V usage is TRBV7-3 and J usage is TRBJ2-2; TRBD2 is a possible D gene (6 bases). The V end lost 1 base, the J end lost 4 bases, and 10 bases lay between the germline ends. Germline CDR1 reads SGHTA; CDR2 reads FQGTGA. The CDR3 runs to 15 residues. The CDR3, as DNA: TGTGCCAGCAGCTTAAGGGGTAGCGGCACCGGGGAGCTGTTTTTT. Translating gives CASSLRGSGTGELFF.

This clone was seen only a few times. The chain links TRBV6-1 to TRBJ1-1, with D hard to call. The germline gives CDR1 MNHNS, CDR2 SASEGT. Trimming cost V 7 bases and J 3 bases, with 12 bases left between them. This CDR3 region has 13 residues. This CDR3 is CASKFPGYTEAFF. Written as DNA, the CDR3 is TGTGCCAGCAAGTTCCCCGGGTACACTGAAGCTTTCTTT.

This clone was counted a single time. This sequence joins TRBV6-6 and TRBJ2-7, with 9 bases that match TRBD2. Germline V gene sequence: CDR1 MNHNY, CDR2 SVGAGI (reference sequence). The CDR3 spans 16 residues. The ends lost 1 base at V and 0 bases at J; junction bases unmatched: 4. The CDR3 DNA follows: TGTGCCAGCAGTTACTGGGGTAGCGGGAGCTCCTACGAGCAGTACTTC. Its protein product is CASSYWGSGSSYEQYF.

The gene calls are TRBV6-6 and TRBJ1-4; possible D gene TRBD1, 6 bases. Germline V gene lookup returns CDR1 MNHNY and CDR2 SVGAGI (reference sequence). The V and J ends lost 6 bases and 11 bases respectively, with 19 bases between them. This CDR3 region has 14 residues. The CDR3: CASRDRAQGIKLFF. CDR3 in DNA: TGTGCCAGCAGGGACCGGGCCCAGGGGATCAAACTGTTTTTT.

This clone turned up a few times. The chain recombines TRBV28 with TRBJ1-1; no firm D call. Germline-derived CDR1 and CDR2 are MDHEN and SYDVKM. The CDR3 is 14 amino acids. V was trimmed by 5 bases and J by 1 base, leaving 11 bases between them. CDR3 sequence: CASSDPSRNTEAFF. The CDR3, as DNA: TGTGCCAGCAGTGACCCCTCACGGAACACTGAAGCTTTCTTT. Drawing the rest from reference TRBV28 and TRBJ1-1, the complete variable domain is DVKVTQSSRYLVKRTGEKVFLECVQDMDHENMFWYRQDPGLGLRLIYFSYDVKMKEKGDIPEGYSVSREKKERFSLILESASTNQTSMYLCASSDPSRNTEAFFGQGTRLTVV.

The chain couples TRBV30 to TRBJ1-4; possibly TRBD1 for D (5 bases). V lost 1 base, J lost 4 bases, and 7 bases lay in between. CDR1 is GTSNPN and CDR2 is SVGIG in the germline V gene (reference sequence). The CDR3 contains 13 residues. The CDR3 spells CAWSGQLNEKLFF. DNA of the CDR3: TGTGCCTGGAGTGGACAGCTTAATGAAAAACTGTTTTTT.

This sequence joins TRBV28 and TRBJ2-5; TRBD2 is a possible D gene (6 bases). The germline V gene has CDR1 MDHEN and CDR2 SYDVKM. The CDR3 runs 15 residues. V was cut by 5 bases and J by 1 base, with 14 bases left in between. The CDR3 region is CASSGAGKRQETQYF. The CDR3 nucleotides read TGTGCCAGCAGTGGGGCGGGGAAACGCCAAGAGACCCAGTACTTC.

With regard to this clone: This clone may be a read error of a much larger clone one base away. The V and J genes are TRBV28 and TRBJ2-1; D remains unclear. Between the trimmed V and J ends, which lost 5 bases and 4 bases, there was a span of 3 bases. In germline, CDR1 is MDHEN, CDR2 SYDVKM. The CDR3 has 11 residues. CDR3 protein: CASSTYNEQFF. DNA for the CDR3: TGTGCCAGCAGTACGTACAATGAGCAGTTCTTC.

As DNA, the CDR3 is TGTGCCAGCGATTCAGGAATGGAAAGCTATGGCTACACCTTC. It codes for CASDSGMESYGYTF. The chain uses TRBV5-6 and TRBJ1-2, with D hard to call. Trimming removed 7 bases from V and 4 bases from J, with 17 bases in between. The CDR3 length is 14 residues. Germline V CDR1 and CDR2: SGHDT, YYEEEE.

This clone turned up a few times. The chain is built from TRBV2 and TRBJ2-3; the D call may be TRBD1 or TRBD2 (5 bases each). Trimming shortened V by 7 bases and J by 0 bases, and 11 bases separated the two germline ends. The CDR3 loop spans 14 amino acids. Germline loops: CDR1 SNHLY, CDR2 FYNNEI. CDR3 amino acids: CASTKRDSTDTQYF. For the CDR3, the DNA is TGTGCCAGCACCAAAAGGGACAGCACAGATACGCAGTATTTT.

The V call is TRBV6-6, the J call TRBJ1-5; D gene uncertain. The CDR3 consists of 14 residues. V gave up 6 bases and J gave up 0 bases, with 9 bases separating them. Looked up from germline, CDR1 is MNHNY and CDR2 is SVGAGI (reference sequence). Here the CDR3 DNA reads TGTGCCAGCAGCTGGATTAATAGCAATCAGCCCCAGCATTTT. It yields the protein CASSWINSNQPQHF.

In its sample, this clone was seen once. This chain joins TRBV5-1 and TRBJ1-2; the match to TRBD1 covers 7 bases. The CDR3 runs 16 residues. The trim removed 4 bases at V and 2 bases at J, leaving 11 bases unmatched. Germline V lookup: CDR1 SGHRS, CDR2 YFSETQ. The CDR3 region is CASSREGTVTNYGYTF. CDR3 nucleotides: TGCGCCAGCAGCCGGGAGGGGACAGTTACGAACTATGGCTACACCTTC.

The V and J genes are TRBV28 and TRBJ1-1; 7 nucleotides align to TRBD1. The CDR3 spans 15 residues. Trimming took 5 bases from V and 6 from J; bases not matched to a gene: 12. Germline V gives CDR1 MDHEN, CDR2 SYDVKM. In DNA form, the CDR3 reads TGTGCCAGCAGTATGTCCAGGGGGGCTTGGGCTGAAGCTTTCTTT. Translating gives CASSMSRGAWAEAFF.

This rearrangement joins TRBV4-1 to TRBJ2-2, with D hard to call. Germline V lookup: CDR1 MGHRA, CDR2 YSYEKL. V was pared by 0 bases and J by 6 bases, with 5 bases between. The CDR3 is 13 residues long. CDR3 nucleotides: TGCGCCAGCAGCCAAGAATTCCCCGGGGAGCTGTTTTTT. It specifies CASSQEFPGELFF.

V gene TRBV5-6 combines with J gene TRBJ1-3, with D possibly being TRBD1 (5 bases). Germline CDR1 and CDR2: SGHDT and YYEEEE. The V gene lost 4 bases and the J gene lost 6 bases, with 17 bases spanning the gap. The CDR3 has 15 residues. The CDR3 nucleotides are TGTGCCAGCAGCGGGGGACGGTCTCGAGTAAACACCATATATTTT. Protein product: CASSGGRSRVNTIYF.

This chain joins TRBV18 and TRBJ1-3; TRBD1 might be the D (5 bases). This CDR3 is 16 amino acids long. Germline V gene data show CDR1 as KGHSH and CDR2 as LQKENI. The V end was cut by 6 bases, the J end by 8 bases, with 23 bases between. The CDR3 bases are TGTGCCAGCTCGCGTAACATAGGATCTACGGGGGACACCATATATTTT. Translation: CASSRNIGSTGDTIYF. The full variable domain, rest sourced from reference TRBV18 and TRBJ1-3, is NAGVMQNPRHLVRRRGQEARLRCSPMKGHSHVYWYRQLPEEGLKFMVYLQKENIIDESGMPKERFSAEFPKEGPSILRIQQVVRGDSAAYFCASSRNIGSTGDTIYFGEGSWLTVV.